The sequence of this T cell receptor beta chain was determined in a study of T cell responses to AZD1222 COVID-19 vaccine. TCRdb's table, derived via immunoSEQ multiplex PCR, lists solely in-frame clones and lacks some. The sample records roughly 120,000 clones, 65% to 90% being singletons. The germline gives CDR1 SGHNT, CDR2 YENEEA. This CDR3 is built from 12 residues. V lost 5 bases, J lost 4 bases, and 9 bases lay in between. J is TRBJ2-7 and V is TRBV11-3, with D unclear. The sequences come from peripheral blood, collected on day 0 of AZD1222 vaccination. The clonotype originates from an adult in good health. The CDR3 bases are TGTGCCAGCAGCCCCTGCCCATACGAGCAGTACTTC. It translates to CASSPCPYEQYF. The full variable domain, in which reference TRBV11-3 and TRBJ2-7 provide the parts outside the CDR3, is EAGVVQSPRYKIIEKKQPVAFWCNPISGHNTLYWYLQNLGQGPELLIRYENEEAVDDSQLPKDRFSAERLKGVDSTLKIQPAELGDSAVYLCASSPCPYEQYFGPGTRLTVT.